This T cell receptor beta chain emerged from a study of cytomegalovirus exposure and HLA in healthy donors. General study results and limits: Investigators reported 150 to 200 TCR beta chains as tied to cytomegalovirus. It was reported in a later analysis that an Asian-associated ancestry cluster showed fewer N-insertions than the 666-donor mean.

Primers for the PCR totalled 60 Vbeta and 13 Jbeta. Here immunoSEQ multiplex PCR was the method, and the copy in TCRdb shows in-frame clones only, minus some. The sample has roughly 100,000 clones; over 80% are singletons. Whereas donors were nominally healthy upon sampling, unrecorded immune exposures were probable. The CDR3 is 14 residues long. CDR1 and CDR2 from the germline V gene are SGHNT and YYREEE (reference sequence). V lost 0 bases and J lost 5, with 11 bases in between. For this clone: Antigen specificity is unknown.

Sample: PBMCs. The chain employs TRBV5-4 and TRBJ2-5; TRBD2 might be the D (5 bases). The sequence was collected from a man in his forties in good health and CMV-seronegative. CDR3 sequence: CASSLESGFETQYF. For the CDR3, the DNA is TGTGCCAGCAGCTTGGAATCGGGGTTCGAGACCCAGTACTTC.